The sequence of this T cell receptor (beta chain) was determined in a study of Ad26.COV2.S vaccination and SARS-CoV-2 variants. Study background: Donor was one of the participants in the Ad26.COV2.S arm of the COV1001 trial.

This clone came up once. Its antigen is currently unknown. Study-wide results and limits: Participants in the vaccine arm had higher spike-specific TCR breadth; placebo recipients had lower.

Libraries were prepared by immunoSEQ multiplex PCR; TCRdb keeps only in-frame clonotypes and omits some of them. This repertoire shows roughly 450,000 clones, more than 80% found once; its top ten account for 12%. Treatment here: over 15 received Ad26.COV2.S at low or high dose, single or two shots; about 5 received placebo; per-sample allocation not given. Day 63 following the first vaccine or placebo injection was when the samples were taken. The V gene's germline CDR1 is SNHLY and CDR2 FYNNEI. V lost 6 bases, J lost 7 bases, and 15 bases stayed unmatched. This CDR3 region has 16 residues. V gene TRBV2 combines with J gene TRBJ2-7, with TRBD2 matching 10 bases. This receptor was obtained from a person aged 18-60 years who received the Ad26.COV2.S COVID-19 vaccine or a placebo. Sequencing used peripheral blood, obtained in a trial of Ad26.COV2.S vaccine versus placebo. Written as DNA, the CDR3 is TGTGCCAGCAGACAACTCGTCCTAGCGGGAGAAGGGGAGCAGTACTTC. This encodes CASRQLVLAGEGEQYF.